This T cell receptor (beta chain) was sequenced for a study of shared clonotypes between healthy human individuals. Notes on the study in general: Generation probabilities were higher for clonotypes shared across all four sorted-subset donors than for unshared ones. Sorted-subset samples were not fully sequenced, rarefaction indicated.

Generated by immunoSEQ multiplex PCR, the TCRdb table keeps only in-frame clones and is missing some. Here the sample spans around 2,000,000 clones, 85% to 95% being singletons. The naive CD8 population came from CD45RO-negative cells selected for CCR7, without terminally differentiated effector memory CD45RA+ cells. In germline, CDR1 is SGHDT, CDR2 YYEEEE. Trimming removed 2 bases at V and 2 bases at J, with 11 bases between. The CDR3 sequence is 14 residues long. To note about this clone: The antigen is unknown.

This sequence was found in a man aged 18-30 years in good health. Some clones in this sample may be carry-over from other donors' samples. The sample comprised naive CD8+ T cells from PBMCs. The chain recombines TRBV5-6 with TRBJ2-7; the D is unclear. CDR3 bases: TGTGCCAGCAGCTTTAGCTCCCCCGCCTACGAGCAGTACTTC. It is translated as CASSFSSPAYEQYF. Together with reference TRBV5-6 and TRBJ2-7, the CDR3 gives the full variable domain: DAGVTQSPTHLIKTRGQQVTLRCSPKSGHDTVSWYQQALGQGPQFIFQYYEEEERQRGNFPDRFSGHQFPNYSSELNVNALLLGDSALYLCASSFSSPAYEQYFGPGTRLTVT.